The 26 T cell receptor beta chains given below trace back to one sample, sequenced in a study of blood T cell repertoires in COVID-19. Sequenced by immunoSEQ multiplex PCR; TCRdb stores in-frame clones only, minus some. The table lists roughly 180,000 clones, around 83% of them singletons. Sequenced: peripheral blood. The receptor source for this set is a woman in her 50s with COVID-19, enrolled during active disease.

This clone has just a few counts. The genes are TRBV10-3 and TRBJ1-5; 9 positions agree with TRBD1. The CDR3 length is 15 residues. V gave up 3 bases and J gave up 1 base; unmatched junction bases: 1. Germline V gene lookup returns CDR1 ENHRY and CDR2 SYGVKD. The CDR3 is CAISDGTGSNQPQHF. The CDR3 nucleotides read TGTGCCATCAGTGACGGGACAGGGAGCAATCAGCCCCAGCATTTT.

The rearrangement joins TRBV5-5 to TRBJ1-2, with D possibly TRBD1 on 5 matching bases. The CDR3 loop spans 15 amino acids. Germline V gene data show CDR1 as SGHKS and CDR2 as YYEKEE (reference sequence). The V end lost 3 bases, the J end lost 5 bases, and 17 bases lay between the germline ends. CDR3 sequence (DNA): TGTGCCAGCAGCTCGCGACAGATTGGGGTTTATGGCTACACCTTC. Translation: CASSSRQIGVYGYTF.

This clone was counted only a few times. This chain connects TRBV2 to TRBJ1-6; D is ambiguous. V was cut by 4 bases and J by 6 bases, with 7 bases left in between. Germline V gene data show CDR1 as SNHLY and CDR2 as FYNNEI. This CDR3 spans 13 amino acids. CDR3 loop: CASSVNSNSPLHF. The CDR3 DNA reads TGTGCCAGCAGTGTTAACAGTAATTCACCCCTCCACTTT.

V is TRBV12-3 or TRBV12-4 and J is TRBJ2-3, with D possibly TRBD2 on 7 matching bases. Trimming cost V 11 bases and J 2 bases, with 14 bases left between them. The CDR3 runs 13 residues. CDR3 in DNA: TGTGCCGCGGGGCGGGGGCACACAGATACGCAGTATTTT. Translation: CAAGRGHTDTQYF.

The chain couples TRBV2 to TRBJ1-3; 7 positions agree with TRBD1. V lost 4 bases, J lost 4 bases, and 7 bases stayed unmatched. Per the germline V gene, CDR1 is SNHLY and CDR2 is FYNNEI. CDR3 length: 15 amino acids. The CDR3 protein is CASSGQGSGGNTIYF. The CDR3 bases are TGTGCCAGCAGTGGACAGGGAAGCGGCGGAAACACCATATATTTT.

This rearrangement joins TRBV30 to TRBJ2-3; the match to TRBD1 covers 7 bases. CDR3 size: 16 residues. The ends lost 2 bases at V and 2 bases at J; junction bases unmatched: 10. Germline-derived CDR1 and CDR2 are GTSNPN and SVGIG (reference sequence). The CDR3 spells CAWSRPLRGLTDTQYF. CDR3 DNA: TGTGCCTGGAGTCGACCTTTAAGGGGGCTCACAGATACGCAGTATTTT.

The CDR3 nucleotides read TGCGCCAGCAGCTGGGAGTATAATTCACCCCTCCACTTT. Translation: CASSWEYNSPLHF. The chain carries TRBV5-1 and TRBJ1-6; D gene unclear. This CDR3 has 13 amino acids. The germline V gene has CDR1 SGHRS and CDR2 YFSETQ. Between the trimmed V and J ends, which lost 3 bases and 4 bases, there was a span of 5 bases.

In this sample, this clone turned up many times. The chain uses TRBV30 and TRBJ1-6; 7 nucleotides align to TRBD1. V was clipped by 2 bases and J by 3 bases; unmatched bases: 7. Germline loops: CDR1 GTSNPN, CDR2 SVGIG (reference sequence). The CDR3 length is 16 residues. The CDR3 is CAWSLPQGIYNSPLHF. In DNA form, the CDR3 reads TGTGCCTGGAGTCTTCCACAGGGGATCTATAATTCACCCCTCCACTTT.

A single count supports this clone. The J gene is TRBJ2-7, the V gene TRBV18; 7 positions match TRBD1. The CDR3 is 16 residues long. The germline CDR1 and CDR2 sequences are KGHSH and LQKENI. The V and J ends lost 0 bases and 3 bases, in that order; junction bases with no gene match: 8. CDR3 amino acids: CASSPPWDSDRYEQYF. CDR3 in DNA: TGTGCCAGCTCACCACCCTGGGACAGTGACCGCTACGAGCAGTACTTC.

The chain links TRBV12-5 to TRBJ2-7; D perhaps matches TRBD2 (5 bases). The CDR3 is 18 amino acids. Germline assignment: CDR1 LGHNT and CDR2 FRNRAP. The ends were cut back, 6 bases at V and 0 bases at J, with 24 bases in the middle. CDR3 residues: CASGTYRAPSRGSYEQYF. CDR3 sequence (DNA): TGTGCTAGTGGGACTTACCGGGCCCCAAGTCGGGGCTCCTACGAGCAGTACTTC.

V usage is TRBV3-1 (or the pseudogene TRBV3-2) and J usage is TRBJ1-5, with D tentatively TRBD1 (5 bases). Trimming took off 3 bases at V and 2 bases at J, with 14 bases between the two ends. Germline CDR1 and CDR2: LGHDT and YNNKEL (reference sequence). The CDR3 runs 16 residues. The CDR3, as DNA: TGTGCCAGCAGCCACACCCCAACACAGGGCAATCAGCCCCAGCATTTT. This codes for CASSHTPTQGNQPQHF.

The chain recombines TRBV11-2 with TRBJ2-5, with a tentative D call TRBD2 (5 bases). Per germline, CDR1 SGHAT and CDR2 FQNNGV. V was cut by 7 bases and J by 4 bases, with 19 bases left in between. CDR3 size: 15 residues. The CDR3 coding sequence is TGTGCCAGCACCCCGGGAAACCTCCTCACAGAGACCCAGTACTTC. It yields the protein CASTPGNLLTETQYF.

This clone has more than one count but fewer than ten. The CDR3 here is CASSLAREDSNQPQHF. CDR3 coding DNA: TGTGCCAGCAGCTTGGCCAGGGAAGATAGCAATCAGCCCCAGCATTTT. The gene calls are TRBV5-4 and TRBJ1-5, with a weak D call TRBD1 (5 bases). Germline V lookup: CDR1 SGHNT, CDR2 YYREEE (reference sequence). This CDR3 has 16 amino acids. V lost 0 bases, J lost 0 bases, and 10 bases lay in between.

The chain recombines TRBV6-1 with TRBJ1-5; D remains ambiguous. Trimming pared 3 bases from V and 2 bases from J, leaving 20 bases between. The CDR3 sequence is 18 residues long. Germline V CDR1 and CDR2: MNHNS, SASEGT. The DNA of the CDR3 is TGTGCCAGCAGTGAGGTCGCCAGGTTCGTGGAGGGCAATCAGCCCCAGCATTTT. Translated: CASSEVARFVEGNQPQHF.

This chain links TRBV28 with TRBJ1-2, with TRBD1 matching 8 bases. Germline CDR1 MDHEN, CDR2 SYDVKM. This CDR3 spans 14 amino acids. J was trimmed by 7 bases and V by 4 bases; bases with no gene match: 8. CDR3 in DNA: TGTGCCAGCAGTTCGCCTGACAGGGGAGGTGGCTACACCTTC. This codes for CASSSPDRGGGYTF.

This CDR3 reads CASSRGQDPSYEQYF. The CDR3 nucleotides read TGTGCCAGCAGTAGGGGACAGGATCCCTCCTACGAGCAGTACTTC. The chain joins TRBV2 to TRBJ2-7; 8 bases map to TRBD1. The germline CDR1 and CDR2 sequences are SNHLY and FYNNEI. Losses at the gene ends were 5 bases for V and 0 bases for J; bases not matched to a gene: 6. The CDR3 loop spans 15 amino acids.

The chain has TRBV9 and TRBJ1-2; D is unclear. Germline CDR1 SGDLS, CDR2 YYNGEE. This CDR3 has 15 amino acids. Trimming cost V 0 bases and J 0 bases, with 9 bases left between them. As DNA, the CDR3 is TGTGCCAGCAGCGTAGTGGGAGAGACTAACTATGGCTACACCTTC. Translated, it gives CASSVVGETNYGYTF.

The chain is built from TRBV12-3 or TRBV12-4 and TRBJ1-2; 8 bases fit TRBD1. The CDR3 is 12 amino acids. After removal of 3 bases from V and 10 bases from J, the junction contained 4 bases not matched to a gene. CDR3 in DNA: TGTGCCAGCAGTTTCACAGGGGGGGACTACACCTTC. Protein product: CASSFTGGDYTF.

The rearrangement joins TRBV29-1 to TRBJ2-3, with 12 bases identical to TRBD2. With 7 bases clipped from V and 6 bases from J, the junction kept 11 bases outside the gene matches. The CDR3 is 15 amino acids. The germline V gene has CDR1 SQVTM and CDR2 ANQGSEA. The CDR3: CSGVLAGGAKDTQYF. The CDR3 DNA reads as TGCAGCGGTGTTCTAGCGGGGGGGGCAAAGGATACGCAGTATTTT.

V usage is TRBV7-2 and J usage is TRBJ2-5, with 12 positions matching TRBD2. J was trimmed by 2 bases and V by 5 bases; bases with no gene match: 3. This CDR3 has 15 residues. From germline, CDR1 is SGHTA and CDR2 FQGNSA. CDR3 bases: TGTGCCAGCAGCCTCCTAGCGGGGGGGCAAGAGACCCAGTACTTC. Its protein product is CASSLLAGGQETQYF. Based on the CDR3 plus reference TRBV7-2 and TRBJ2-5, the full variable domain is GAGVSQSPSNKVTEKGKDVELRCDPISGHTALYWYRQSLGQGLEFLIYFQGNSAPDKSGLPSDRFSAERTGGSVSTLTIQRTQQEDSAVYLCASSLLAGGQETQYFGPGTRLLVL.

The chain is built from TRBV7-3 and TRBJ1-6; no clear D. This CDR3 contains 15 residues. Per germline, CDR1 SGHTA and CDR2 FQGTGA. V shed 2 bases and J shed 7 bases, with 12 bases lying between them. The CDR3 region is CASSLLPHGNSPLHF. The CDR3 DNA follows: TGTGCCAGCAGCTTATTACCTCACGGGAATTCACCCCTCCACTTT.

V and J are TRBV28 and TRBJ2-1; D gene unclear. The CDR3 sequence is 14 residues long. Germline CDR1 is MDHEN and CDR2 is SYDVKM. V lost 6 bases to trimming and J lost 4 bases, with 13 bases between them. Written as DNA, the CDR3 is TGTGCCAGCAGCGTACCCGACTTTTACAATGAGCAGTTCTTC. This codes for CASSVPDFYNEQFF.

The chain links TRBV9 to TRBJ2-5; tentative D call: TRBD2 (5 bases). Germline-derived CDR1 and CDR2 are SGDLS and YYNGEE. CDR3 length: 16 amino acids. V was cut by 3 bases and J by 2 bases, with 17 bases left in between. This CDR3 is CASSGRPSGSQETQYF. The CDR3 bases are TGTGCCAGCAGCGGGAGGCCCTCGGGGTCACAAGAGACCCAGTACTTC.

This chain links TRBV9 with TRBJ1-2, with TRBD1 matching over 7 bases. The germline V gene has CDR1 SGDLS and CDR2 YYNGEE. The CDR3 is 17 residues long. V was clipped by 3 bases and J by 4 bases; unmatched bases: 15. Written as DNA, the CDR3 is TGTGCCAGCAGCGCGACAGGGACCTCGCTCATGGCCTATGGCTACACCTTC. Encoded protein: CASSATGTSLMAYGYTF.

The DNA for the CDR3 is TGTGCCAGCACTACTGAAGCTTTCTTT. Translated: CASTTEAFF. The chain joins TRBV12-3 or TRBV12-4 to TRBJ1-1; D gene unclear. CDR3 length equals 9 residues. The germline V and J ends were trimmed by 7 bases and 5 bases, with 2 bases remaining between them.

The CDR3 is CASSQDSQNNQPQHF. CDR3 sequence (DNA): TGCGCCAGCAGCCAAGATTCACAAAATAATCAGCCCCAGCATTTT. This chain joins TRBV4-1 and TRBJ1-5; D remains unclear. This CDR3 comprises 15 residues. CDR1 is MGHRA and CDR2 is YSYEKL in the germline V gene. Trimming removed 0 bases from V and 4 bases from J, with 10 bases in between.